One and the same sample provided the 2 T cell receptor beta chains below, sequenced in a study of T cell repertoires in cytomegalovirus infection. TCRdb independently ran MiXCR on the reads; one entry per CDR3 protein. The sample contains just over 450,000 distinct CDR3 sequences, under 45% of which appear only once. Antigen specificity for these receptors is unknown. The source material was cultured PBMCs, sampled from culture after CMV antigen stimulation. These receptors were collected from a human donor in good health (CMV status not recorded). Some clones in this sample may be carry-over from other donors' samples.

This chain connects TRBV7-2 to TRBJ2-3, with D perhaps given as TRBD1 or TRBD2 (7 bases each). Germline V gene lookup returns CDR1 SGHTA and CDR2 FQGNSA. V lost 3 bases and J 5 bases, leaving 21 bases between the germline ends. The length of the CDR3 is 17 residues. CDR3 DNA: TGTGCCAGCAGCTTCATGAACTCCAGGGGGGGCCAAGATACGCAGTATTTT. Residues: CASSFMNSRGGQDTQYF.

J is TRBJ1-1 and V is TRBV10-3; D uncertain. Germline V gives CDR1 ENHRY, CDR2 SYGVKD. CDR3 length: 14 amino acids. Trimming pared 6 bases from V and 6 bases from J, leaving 17 bases between. Here the CDR3 reads CAIRGEWKSAEAFF. As DNA, the CDR3 is TGTGCCATCAGAGGAGAATGGAAGAGCGCTGAAGCTTTCTTT.